These 32 T cell receptor beta chains came from one sample sequenced in a study of OX40 agonist ivuxolimab in advanced cancers. Repertoires were generated with immunoSEQ multiplex PCR, while TCRdb's copy carries only in-frame clones and drops some. The sample carries 25,000 to 30,000 clones, 80% to 90% recorded once. The material sequenced was CD4+ or CD8+ T cells sorted from blood, taken in a trial of the OX40 agonist ivuxolimab. These receptors were obtained from an adult with an advanced solid tumor such as melanoma, head and neck, liver or kidney cancer.

V is TRBV28 and J is TRBJ1-1; possibly TRBD1 for D (6 bases). Germline V lookup: CDR1 MDHEN, CDR2 SYDVKM. Trimming took off 6 bases at V and 7 bases at J, with 12 bases between the two ends. This CDR3 is built from 12 residues. The CDR3 loop reads CASRLGGLEAFF. In DNA form, the CDR3 reads TGTGCCAGCAGGCTGGGGGGCCTTGAAGCTTTCTTT.

This chain connects TRBV19 to TRBJ2-1; 7 bases match TRBD2. Losses at the gene ends were 3 bases for V and 8 bases for J; bases not matched to a gene: 7. CDR3 length: 14 amino acids. Looked up from germline, CDR1 is LNHDA and CDR2 is SQIVND (reference sequence). The CDR3 loop reads CASSMGREIYEQFF. CDR3 in DNA: TGTGCCAGTAGTATGGGGAGGGAAATCTATGAGCAGTTCTTC.

The chain carries TRBV2 and TRBJ2-5; TRBD2 is a possible D gene (6 bases). Looked up from germline, CDR1 is SNHLY and CDR2 is FYNNEI. Trimming took 6 bases from V and 7 from J, leaving 6 bases between them. This CDR3 is built from 10 residues. This chain's CDR3 is CASRGGTQYF. The CDR3, as DNA: TGTGCCAGCAGGGGAGGGACCCAGTACTTC. The whole variable domain, remainder taken from reference TRBV2 and TRBJ2-5, is EPEVTQTPSHQVTQMGQEVILRCVPISNHLYFYWYRQILGQKVEFLVSFYNNEISEKSEIFDDQFSVERPDGSNFTLKIRSTKLEDSAMYFCASRGGTQYFGPGTRLLVL.

V usage is TRBV19 and J usage is TRBJ1-1; unclear D gene. This CDR3 is built from 15 residues. The germline V gene has CDR1 LNHDA and CDR2 SQIVND (reference sequence). V was pared by 5 bases and J by 0 bases, with 13 bases between. The CDR3 bases are TGTGCCAGTAGTCCCGGGGTGGGTATGAACACTGAAGCTTTCTTT. It translates to CASSPGVGMNTEAFF.

This chain uses TRBV2 with TRBJ2-2, with 7 positions matching TRBD1. The ends lost 10 bases at V and 9 bases at J; junction bases unmatched: 11. This CDR3 is 13 amino acids long. Germline V gene lookup returns CDR1 SNHLY and CDR2 FYNNEI. CDR3 coding DNA: TGTGCCAAACTCAGACAGGGTTCCAGGGAGCTGTTTTTT. Translating gives CAKLRQGSRELFF.

The chain carries TRBV10-2 and TRBJ2-7; 8 nucleotides agree with TRBD1. CDR1 is WSHSY and CDR2 is SAAADI in the germline V gene. V lost 3 bases to trimming and J lost 3 bases; unmatched junction nucleotides: 10. The CDR3 length is 16 residues. The CDR3 DNA is TGCGCCAGCAGTGATTGGTACAGGGGGGAGATCTACGAGCAGTACTTC. Protein sequence: CASSDWYRGEIYEQYF.

This clone was counted only a few times. The gene calls are TRBV29-1 and TRBJ2-6; D is uncertain. There are 13 residues in the CDR3. V was clipped by 4 bases and J by 11 bases, with 15 bases between them. CDR1 is SQVTM and CDR2 is ANQGSEA in the germline V gene. DNA of the CDR3: TGCAGCGTTGGGTGGACGGTCGCCCACGTCCTGACTTTC. This codes for CSVGWTVAHVLTF.

The rearrangement links TRBV9 to TRBJ2-1; no clear D. Trimming took 0 bases from V and 7 from J, leaving 14 bases between them. The CDR3 loop spans 15 amino acids. Germline CDR1 and CDR2: SGDLS and YYNGEE. CDR3 region: CASSVGLDHNNEQFF. As DNA, the CDR3 is TGTGCCAGCAGCGTAGGGCTAGATCATAATAATGAGCAGTTCTTC. The full variable domain, with the rest looked up from reference TRBV9 and TRBJ2-1, is DSGVTQTPKHLITATGQRVTLRCSPRSGDLSVYWYQQSLDQGLQFLIQYYNGEERAKGNILERFSAQQFPDLHSELNLSSLELGDSALYFCASSVGLDHNNEQFFGPGTRLTVL.

J is TRBJ1-2 and V is TRBV6-1, with D perhaps TRBD1 (6 bases). The CDR3 sequence is 16 residues long. Germline lookup yields CDR1 MNHNS and CDR2 SASEGT. Trimming left V 3 bases short and J 0 bases short, with 14 bases between. The CDR3 protein is CASSDASRTANYGYTF. In DNA, the CDR3 is TGTGCCAGCAGTGATGCGAGCCGGACAGCTAACTATGGCTACACCTTC.

CDR3 in amino acids: CASSIYSSSGNTIYF. The CDR3 coding sequence is TGTGCCAGTAGTATCTACTCCAGCTCTGGAAACACCATATATTTT. The rearrangement uses TRBV19 and TRBJ1-3, with D unresolved. From germline, CDR1 is LNHDA and CDR2 SQIVND (reference sequence). This CDR3 is built from 15 residues. Trimming removed 3 bases from V and 0 bases from J, with 9 bases in between. Drawing the rest from reference TRBV19 and TRBJ1-3, the complete variable domain is DGGITQSPKYLFRKEGQNVTLSCEQNLNHDAMYWYRQDPGQGLRLIYYSQIVNDFQKGDIAEGYSVSREKKESFPLTVTSAQKNPTAFYLCASSIYSSSGNTIYFGEGSWLTVV.

The chain carries TRBV7-8 and TRBJ2-7; maybe TRBD1 (5 bases). The CDR3 extends over 16 amino acids. Germline assignment: CDR1 SGHVS and CDR2 FQNEAQ. V was shortened by 1 base and J by 2 bases, with 15 bases between the two germline ends. The CDR3 loop is CASSLGATAGAYEQYF. The CDR3 DNA follows: TGTGCCAGCAGCTTAGGGGCGACAGCAGGAGCCTACGAGCAGTACTTC.

The chain links TRBV28 to TRBJ1-1; D is undetermined. CDR3 length equals 14 residues. V gave up 5 bases and J gave up 7 bases, with 17 bases separating them. Germline CDR1 MDHEN, CDR2 SYDVKM. This chain's CDR3 is CASSPLRISVEAFF. CDR3 coding DNA: TGTGCCAGCAGTCCCCTGAGGATTAGCGTTGAAGCTTTCTTT.

As concerns this clone: Germline is not matched at one junction end, which may reflect a read error. The CDR3 protein is CASSLDVRIYGYTF. For the CDR3, the DNA is TGTGCCAGCAGCTTGGATGTCAGGATCTATGGCTACACCTTC. This chain uses TRBV5-1 with TRBJ1-2; unclear D gene. The germline V gene encodes CDR1 SGHRS and CDR2 YFSETQ. This CDR3 spans 14 amino acids.

This clone was counted between two and nine times. The chain joins TRBV30 to TRBJ2-2; D gene uncertain. Trimming stripped 0 bases from V and 4 bases from J, with 3 bases between. Germline loops: CDR1 GTSNPN, CDR2 SVGIG (reference sequence). The CDR3 loop spans 12 amino acids. CDR3 protein: CAWSVATGELFF. The CDR3 DNA reads as TGTGCCTGGAGTGTAGCCACCGGGGAGCTGTTTTTT.

The CDR3 is CASSLFLAGTNEQFF. The CDR3 DNA follows: TGTGCCAGCAGTTTATTTCTAGCGGGAACAAATGAGCAGTTCTTC. This chain joins TRBV27 and TRBJ2-1; 9 bases agree with TRBD2. This CDR3 region has 15 residues. Germline CDR1 is MNHEY and CDR2 is SMNVEV (reference sequence). J was trimmed by 7 bases and V by 1 base; bases with no gene match: 5.

The J gene is TRBJ1-2, the V gene TRBV9; D not resolved. This CDR3 has 14 residues. V lost 0 bases, J lost 0 bases, and 6 bases lay in between. Germline-derived CDR1 and CDR2 are SGDLS and YYNGEE. In DNA form, the CDR3 reads TGTGCCAGCAGCGTAGGAACAGCTAACTATGGCTACACCTTC. As protein: CASSVGTANYGYTF.

The rearrangement joins TRBV7-3 to TRBJ1-5; no clear D gene. The CDR3 is 16 residues long. Germline V gene data show CDR1 as SGHTA and CDR2 as FQGTGA. The V end lost 6 bases, the J end lost 2 bases, and 17 bases lay between the germline ends. The CDR3: CASRQKGVCCNQPQHF. The CDR3 DNA is TGTGCCAGCAGACAAAAGGGAGTTTGTTGCAATCAGCCCCAGCATTTT.

The chain joins TRBV6-1 to TRBJ2-3, with 7 bases matching TRBD2. Germline values: CDR1 MNHNS, CDR2 SASEGT. CDR3 size: 15 residues. Trimming cost V 4 bases and J 2 bases; bases outside gene matches: 6. The CDR3 loop is CASSGLLADTDTQYF. The CDR3 coding sequence is TGTGCCAGCAGTGGTCTGCTAGCGGACACAGATACGCAGTATTTT.

The CDR3 loop is CASSSNRQGGYTF. The CDR3 bases are TGTGCCAGCAGCTCGAACAGACAGGGAGGCTACACCTTC. The rearrangement uses TRBV9 and TRBJ1-2; 7 nucleotides agree with TRBD1. Germline CDR1 SGDLS, CDR2 YYNGEE. The V gene end was trimmed by 4 bases and the J gene end by 8 bases; junction bases not matched to a gene: 8. The CDR3 extends over 13 amino acids.

This clone was observed once. The rearrangement links TRBV11-1 to TRBJ1-5; 9 bases match TRBD1. Germline V gene data show CDR1 as SGHAT and CDR2 as FQDESV (reference sequence). V was pared by 5 bases and J by 6 bases, with 8 bases of the junction left unmatched. CDR3 length equals 15 residues. The CDR3 protein is CASSLTGGAGQPQHF. Written as DNA, the CDR3 is TGTGCCAGCAGCCTTACAGGGGGCGCGGGTCAGCCCCAGCATTTT.

The chain employs TRBV7-2 and TRBJ1-2; D remains ambiguous. CDR1 is SGHTA and CDR2 is FQGNSA in the germline V gene. The CDR3 contains 15 residues. With 3 bases removed from V and 7 bases from J, the gap between germline ends came to 18 bases. CDR3: CASSFNAGLGRGYTF. The CDR3 coding sequence is TGTGCCAGCAGCTTTAACGCCGGGCTCGGACGTGGCTACACCTTC.

The chain has TRBV7-9 and TRBJ2-3, with D possibly being TRBD1 (5 bases). Germline loops: CDR1 SEHNR, CDR2 FQNEAQ (reference sequence). Deletions cut 6 bases from V and 3 bases from J, with 13 bases between. The CDR3 has 14 amino acids. CDR3 amino acids: CASRGDPGTDTQYF. The CDR3 DNA reads TGTGCCAGCAGGGGTGATCCAGGGACAGATACGCAGTATTTT.

By share of the sample, this clone is medium-sized (0.01 to 0.1%). CDR3 sequence: CAIRAPGSEGWGTEAFF. Written as DNA, the CDR3 is TGTGCCATCAGAGCCCCCGGCTCTGAGGGGTGGGGCACTGAAGCTTTCTTT. V and J are TRBV10-3 and TRBJ1-1, with a tentative D call TRBD1 (5 bases). Germline lookup yields CDR1 ENHRY and CDR2 SYGVKD. CDR3 size: 17 residues. With 6 bases removed from V and 4 bases from J, the gap between germline ends came to 24 bases.

The V and J genes are TRBV27 and TRBJ2-1; D is undetermined. The length of the CDR3 is 13 residues. In germline, CDR1 is MNHEY, CDR2 SMNVEV (reference sequence). Trimming pared 0 bases from V and 4 bases from J, leaving 4 bases between. CDR3 nucleotides: TGTGCCAGCAGTTTATCGCGGTACAATGAGCAGTTCTTC. Amino acid sequence: CASSLSRYNEQFF.

The chain combines TRBV6-1 with TRBJ1-5, with D unclear. Trimming removed 3 bases at V and 0 bases at J, with 12 bases between. This CDR3 is built from 16 residues. Germline V CDR1 and CDR2: MNHNS, SASEGT. CDR3 DNA: TGTGCCAGCAGTGAGGAAAGTTTGGATAGCAATCAGCCCCAGCATTTT. Translation: CASSEESLDSNQPQHF.

The chain combines TRBV6-5 with TRBJ2-7; D may be TRBD1 (5 bases). Germline lookup yields CDR1 MNHEY and CDR2 SVGAGI. The CDR3 is 16 residues long. Between the trimmed V and J ends, which lost 0 bases and 2 bases, there was a span of 14 bases. As DNA, the CDR3 is TGTGCCAGCAGTTACTCTGGCCAGGGTCTCCCCTACGAGCAGTACTTC. Translating gives CASSYSGQGLPYEQYF.

The rearrangement uses TRBV7-9 and TRBJ2-2; the D is unclear. The CDR3 length is 15 residues. Trimming removed 3 bases at V and 6 bases at J, with 14 bases between. CDR1 is SEHNR and CDR2 is FQNEAQ in the germline V gene (reference sequence). CDR3 amino acids: CASSLLQGPAGELFF. CDR3 nucleotides: TGTGCCAGCAGCTTGTTGCAAGGTCCGGCCGGGGAGCTGTTTTTT.

The J gene is TRBJ2-1, the V gene TRBV9; D possibly corresponds to TRBD1 (5 bases). The CDR3 loop spans 18 amino acids. Per germline, CDR1 SGDLS and CDR2 YYNGEE. V dropped 4 bases and J dropped 2 bases, with 22 bases sitting between them. In DNA, the CDR3 is TGTGCCAGCAGCCCCGGGCGTTTTCAGGGCGAAACCTACAATGAGCAGTTCTTC. It translates to CASSPGRFQGETYNEQFF.

J is TRBJ2-3 and V is TRBV30; TRBD1 might be the D (5 bases). CDR3 size: 14 residues. V was shortened by 2 bases and J by 0 bases, with 9 bases between the two germline ends. Germline V gene data show CDR1 as GTSNPN and CDR2 as SVGIG (reference sequence). CDR3: CAWSYGQSTDTQYF. The CDR3 coding sequence is TGTGCCTGGAGTTACGGACAAAGCACAGATACGCAGTATTTT. The full variable domain, completed using reference TRBV30 and TRBJ2-3, is SQTIHQWPATLVQPVGSPLSLECTVEGTSNPNLYWYRQAAGRGLQLLFYSVGIGQISSEVPQNLSASRPQDRQFILSSKKLLLSDSGFYLCAWSYGQSTDTQYFGPGTRLTVL.

This clone has a handful of counts. The chain is built from TRBV7-9 and TRBJ1-6, with 8 bases aligning to TRBD1. The germline CDR1 and CDR2 sequences are SEHNR and FQNEAQ (reference sequence). The CDR3 is made up of 13 amino acids. With V trimmed by 7 bases and J by 7 bases, 3 bases remained unmatched. CDR3 protein: CASTTGGNSPLHF. The DNA for the CDR3 is TGTGCCAGCACCACAGGGGGGAATTCACCCCTCCACTTT.

This clone has just a few counts. The V call is TRBV9, the J call TRBJ2-3; 8 bases are a match to TRBD2. CDR1 is SGDLS and CDR2 is YYNGEE in the germline V gene. This CDR3 has 15 amino acids. Trimming took 0 bases from V and 4 from J; bases not matched to a gene: 4. The CDR3 here is CASSVGGTRPDTQYF. The CDR3 DNA follows: TGTGCCAGCAGCGTAGGTGGGACTAGGCCAGATACGCAGTATTTT.

This sequence joins TRBV29-1 and TRBJ2-7; D may be TRBD1 (5 bases). There are 13 residues in the CDR3. V lost 7 bases, J lost 1 base, and 14 bases lay in between. The germline gives CDR1 SQVTM, CDR2 ANQGSEA. The DNA of the CDR3 is TGCAGCGCCCTAGACAGAGAGTCCTACGAGCAGTACTTC. This sequence encodes CSALDRESYEQYF.